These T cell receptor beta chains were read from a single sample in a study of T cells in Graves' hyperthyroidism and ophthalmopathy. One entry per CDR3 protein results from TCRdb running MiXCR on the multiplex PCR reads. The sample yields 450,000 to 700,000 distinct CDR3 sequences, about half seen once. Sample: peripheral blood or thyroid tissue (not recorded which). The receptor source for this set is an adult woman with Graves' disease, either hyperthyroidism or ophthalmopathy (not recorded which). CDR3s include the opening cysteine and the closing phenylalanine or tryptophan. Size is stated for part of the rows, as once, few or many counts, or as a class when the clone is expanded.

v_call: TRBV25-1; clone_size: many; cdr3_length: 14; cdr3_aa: CATTRDRRTGELFF
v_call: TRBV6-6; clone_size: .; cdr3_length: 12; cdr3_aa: CASDQGGQPQHF
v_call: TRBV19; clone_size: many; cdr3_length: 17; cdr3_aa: CASSMIRGTISHTEAFF
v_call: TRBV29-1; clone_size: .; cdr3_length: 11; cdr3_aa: CSGRQGGGYTF
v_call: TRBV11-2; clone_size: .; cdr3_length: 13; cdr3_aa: CASTQGTSEKLFF
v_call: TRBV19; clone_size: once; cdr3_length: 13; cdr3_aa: CASKREPNQPQHF
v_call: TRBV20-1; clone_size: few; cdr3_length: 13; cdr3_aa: CSAHDRGQETQYF
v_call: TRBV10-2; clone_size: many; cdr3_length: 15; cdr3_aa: CASSESGQGNQPQHF
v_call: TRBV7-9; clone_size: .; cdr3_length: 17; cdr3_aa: CASSLAAGGKFVGELFF
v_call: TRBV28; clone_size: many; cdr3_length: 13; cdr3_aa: CASTKTVNYGYTF
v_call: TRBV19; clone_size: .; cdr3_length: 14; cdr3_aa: CASSRVGGGTEAFF
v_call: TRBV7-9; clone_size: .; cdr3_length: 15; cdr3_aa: CASSLGDRPNSPLHF
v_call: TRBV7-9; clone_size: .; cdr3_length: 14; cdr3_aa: CASSWGTGAQPQHF
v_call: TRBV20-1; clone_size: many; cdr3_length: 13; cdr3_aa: CSASAVTTGEQYF
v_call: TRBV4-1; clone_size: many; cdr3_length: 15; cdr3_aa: CASSQEQGRDYGYTF
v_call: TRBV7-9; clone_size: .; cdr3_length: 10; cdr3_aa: CASSSRQGGF
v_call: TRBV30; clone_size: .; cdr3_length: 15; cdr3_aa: CAWSPGTLTQNEAFF
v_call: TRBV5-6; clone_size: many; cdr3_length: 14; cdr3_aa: CASSRDGRVVGYTF
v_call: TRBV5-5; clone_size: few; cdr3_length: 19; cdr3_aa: CASSLALAGVQILLETQYF
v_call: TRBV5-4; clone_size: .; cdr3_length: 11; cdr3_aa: CASSFSGTQYF
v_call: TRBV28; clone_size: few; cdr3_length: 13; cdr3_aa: CATGLAGDYEQYF
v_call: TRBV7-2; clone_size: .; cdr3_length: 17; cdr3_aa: CASSSPLAGGKVETQYF
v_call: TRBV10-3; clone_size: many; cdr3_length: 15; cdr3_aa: CAVGEASGSGETQYF